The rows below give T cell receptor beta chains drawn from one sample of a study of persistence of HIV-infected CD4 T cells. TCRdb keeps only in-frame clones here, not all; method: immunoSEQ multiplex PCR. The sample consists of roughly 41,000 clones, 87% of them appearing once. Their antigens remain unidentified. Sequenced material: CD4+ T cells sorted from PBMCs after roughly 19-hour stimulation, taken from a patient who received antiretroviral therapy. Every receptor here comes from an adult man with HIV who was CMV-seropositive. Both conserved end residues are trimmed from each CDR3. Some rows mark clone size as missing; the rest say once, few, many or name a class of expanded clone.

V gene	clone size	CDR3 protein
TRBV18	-	ASSPLAQGANYGYT
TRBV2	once	ASREIRDRGRNEQF
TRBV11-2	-	ASSLGRGGHEQF
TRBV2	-	ASLPHGSTNEKLF
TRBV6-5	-	ASMRVLSSPLH
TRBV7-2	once	ASSLAPVSTGELF
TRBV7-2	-	ASSLVSGTTTGGNTIY
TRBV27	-	ASIPRPWGRLNTEAF
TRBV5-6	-	ASSFHRVRGELF
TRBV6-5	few	ASSYSLATGSPLH
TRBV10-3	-	AISEQGSQPQH
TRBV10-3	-	AISLGTGMNTGELF
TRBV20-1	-	SPRADTQY
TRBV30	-	AWTTAGSEKLF
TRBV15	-	ATSRDLGRKTYEQY
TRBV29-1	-	SVVRYNAEAF
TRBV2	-	ASGTFKGNNEQF
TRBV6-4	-	ASSVNTGGAYGYT
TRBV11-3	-	ASSPRALNTGELF
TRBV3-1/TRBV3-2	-	ASSQDRQGRNGRA
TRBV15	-	ATSRTSRTDTQY
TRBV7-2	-	ASSLSSGGLLGELF
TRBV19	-	ASSISSLSYNEQF
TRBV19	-	ASSDGGTGALQETQY
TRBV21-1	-	ASSKKRGDGDNEQF